The 26 T cell receptor beta chains reported below all come from one sample, sequenced in a study of T cells in narcolepsy. The table came from immunoSEQ multiplex PCR; TCRdb's copy has only in-frame clones and leaves some out. The data show fewer than 35,000 clones, with around 83% seen just once and roughly 0.68% held by the top ten. Material: memory (CD45RA-) CD4+ T cells from blood. The receptors come from a human donor in good health.

The chain combines TRBV7-2 with TRBJ2-2; TRBD1 agrees at 8 bases. V shed 2 bases and J 5 bases; nucleotides not matched to a gene: 10. The length of the CDR3 is 17 residues. Germline lookup yields CDR1 SGHTA and CDR2 FQGNSA. The CDR3 nucleotides read TGTGCCAGCAGCTTAAAGTGGTTGACAGGGGAGACCGGGGAGCTGTTTTTT. Residues: CASSLKWLTGETGELFF.

This rearrangement joins TRBV19 to TRBJ2-2; tentatively, D is TRBD2 (6 bases). Germline V gene lookup returns CDR1 LNHDA and CDR2 SQIVND (reference sequence). This CDR3 is built from 16 residues. V lost 5 bases, J lost 2 bases, and 15 bases lay in between. CDR3 bases: TGTGCCAGTAGTGGTTGGGGGACTTTAAACACCGGGGAGCTGTTTTTT. It translates to CASSGWGTLNTGELFF.

This clone appeared once. This chain uses TRBV7-2 with TRBJ1-5, with D tentatively TRBD1 (5 bases). Germline CDR1 is SGHTA and CDR2 is FQGNSA. V lost 4 bases and J 6 bases, leaving 16 bases between the germline ends. The CDR3 is 15 residues long. The CDR3 spells CASSSRGGEGQPQHF. The DNA of the CDR3 is TGTGCCAGCAGCTCCCGGGGAGGGGAGGGTCAGCCCCAGCATTTT.

The chain joins TRBV11-3 to TRBJ2-1, with unresolved D. The CDR3 covers 12 residues. V was pared by 1 base and J by 7 bases, with 5 bases between. The germline V gene has CDR1 SGHNT and CDR2 YENEEA. CDR3 residues: CASSLVRNEQFF. CDR3 nucleotides: TGTGCCAGCAGCTTAGTCAGAAATGAGCAGTTCTTC. Full variable domain (outside the CDR3, taken from reference TRBV11-3 and TRBJ2-1): EAGVVQSPRYKIIEKKQPVAFWCNPISGHNTLYWYLQNLGQGPELLIRYENEEAVDDSQLPKDRFSAERLKGVDSTLKIQPAELGDSAVYLCASSLVRNEQFFGPGTRLTVL.

The rearrangement joins TRBV28 to TRBJ2-3, with TRBD2 matching over 8 bases. CDR1 MDHEN and CDR2 SYDVKM come from the germline V gene. The V and J ends lost 3 bases and 4 bases, in that order; junction bases with no gene match: 6. The CDR3 spans 15 residues. The CDR3 DNA reads as TGTGCCAGCAGTTTGGCGGGGGGTATCTCAGATACGCAGTATTTT. Its translation is CASSLAGGISDTQYF.

J is TRBJ1-5 and V is TRBV5-1; D call uncertain. CDR3 length: 15 amino acids. Germline loops: CDR1 SGHRS, CDR2 YFSETQ. The V and J ends lost 2 bases and 6 bases respectively, with 15 bases between them. CDR3: CASSFDGFQSQPQHF. The CDR3 nucleotides read TGCGCCAGCAGCTTCGATGGGTTCCAGAGTCAGCCCCAGCATTTT.

J is TRBJ1-2 and V is TRBV6-6; D is possibly TRBD1 (6 bases). The V gene's germline CDR1 is MNHNY and CDR2 SVGAGI (reference sequence). The CDR3 runs 14 residues. Trimming cost V 6 bases and J 5 bases, with 16 bases left between them. CDR3 region: CASRKTGTSYGYTF. In nucleotides, the CDR3 is TGTGCCAGCAGGAAAACCGGGACAAGTTATGGCTACACCTTC.

This sequence joins TRBV7-9 and TRBJ2-3; D could derive from TRBD1 or TRBD2 (5 bases each). CDR1 is SEHNR, CDR2 FQNEAQ, per germline (reference sequence). The CDR3 sequence is 14 residues long. Trimming took 3 bases from V and 2 from J, leaving 9 bases between them. The DNA of the CDR3 is TGTGCCAGCAGCTTTGTGGGGGTCACAGATACGCAGTATTTT. This encodes CASSFVGVTDTQYF. Full variable domain (missing parts from reference TRBV7-9 and TRBJ2-3): DTGVSQNPRHKITKRGQNVTFRCDPISEHNRLYWYRQTLGQGPEFLTYFQNEAQLEKSRLLSDRFSAERPKGSFSTLEIQRTEQGDSAMYLCASSFVGVTDTQYFGPGTRLTVL.

J is TRBJ1-6 and V is TRBV9, with D possibly matching TRBD1 (5 bases). V dropped 0 bases and J dropped 14 bases, with 15 bases sitting between them. Germline CDR1 and CDR2: SGDLS and YYNGEE. The CDR3 runs to 14 residues. The DNA for the CDR3 is TGTGCCAGCAGCGTAGGTGGGACTCAGGTCACCCTCCACTTT. This sequence encodes CASSVGGTQVTLHF.

The CDR3 reads CASSPRGNQPQHF. Written as DNA, the CDR3 is TGTGCCAGCTCCCCGAGGGGGAATCAGCCCCAGCATTTT. The chain combines TRBV18 with TRBJ1-5; a weak D match, TRBD1 (6 bases). The CDR3 consists of 13 residues. V gave up 6 bases and J gave up 4 bases, with 10 bases separating them. Germline CDR1 reads KGHSH; CDR2 reads LQKENI. Combining the CDR3 with reference TRBV18 and TRBJ1-5 gives the whole variable domain NAGVMQNPRHLVRRRGQEARLRCSPMKGHSHVYWYRQLPEEGLKFMVYLQKENIIDESGMPKERFSAEFPKEGPSILRIQQVVRGDSAAYFCASSPRGNQPQHFGDGTRLSIL.

This clone was observed a single time. The chain combines TRBV7-7 with TRBJ2-2; maybe TRBD2 (6 bases). The CDR3 covers 15 residues. The germline gives CDR1 SSHAT, CDR2 FNYEAQ (reference sequence). Trimming took off 0 bases at V and 1 base at J, with 6 bases between the two ends. The CDR3 protein is CASSLAGGNTGELFF. CDR3 DNA sequence: TGTGCCAGCAGCTTAGCGGGGGGGAACACCGGGGAGCTGTTTTTT.

V is TRBV6-5 and J is TRBJ1-3, with 9 bases lining up with TRBD1. The CDR3 is made up of 15 amino acids. Per the germline V gene, CDR1 is MNHEY and CDR2 is SVGAGI. Trimming cost V 4 bases and J 1 base; bases outside gene matches: 2. Here the CDR3 reads CASSSGTGSGNTIYF. In DNA, the CDR3 is TGTGCCAGCAGTTCGGGGACAGGGTCTGGAAACACCATATATTTT.

With respect to this clone: The junction differs from germline at one of its ends, possibly a read error. The rearrangement joins TRBV6-5 to TRBJ2-1; the match to TRBD1 covers 7 bases. This CDR3 has 15 amino acids. Germline V gene lookup returns CDR1 MNHEY and CDR2 SVGAGI. For the CDR3, the DNA is TGTGCCAGCAGTGACTCCCGGGACAGCTACAATGAGCAGTTCTTC. Amino acid sequence: CASSDSRDSYNEQFF.

The chain couples TRBV5-8 to TRBJ2-5; D may be TRBD1 (5 bases). Germline loops: CDR1 SGHTS, CDR2 YDEGEE. The V and J ends lost 5 bases and 2 bases respectively, with 10 bases between them. This CDR3 comprises 13 residues. This CDR3 is CASSRQIQETQYF. The CDR3 DNA sequence: TGTGCCAGCAGTAGACAGATACAAGAGACCCAGTACTTC.

The chain combines TRBV19 with TRBJ2-1; 8 nucleotides align to TRBD2. The ends lost 5 bases at V and 9 bases at J; junction bases unmatched: 9. This CDR3 is built from 14 residues. The V gene's germline CDR1 is LNHDA and CDR2 SQIVND (reference sequence). The CDR3 sequence: CASSGSGGWSEQFF. The DNA for the CDR3 is TGTGCCAGTAGTGGGAGCGGGGGATGGTCTGAGCAGTTCTTC.

V and J are TRBV19 and TRBJ1-3, with D maybe TRBD1 (6 bases). Germline CDR1 and CDR2: LNHDA and SQIVND (reference sequence). CDR3 length: 19 amino acids. V was clipped by 5 bases and J by 1 base, with 24 bases between them. The CDR3 loop reads CASSLLKGPRDISGNTIYF. CDR3 bases: TGTGCCAGTAGTCTCCTTAAAGGGCCAAGGGACATTTCTGGAAACACCATATATTTT.

In its sample, this clone was seen once. This chain links TRBV6-5 with TRBJ1-2, with D possibly being TRBD1 (5 bases). Germline-derived CDR1 and CDR2 are MNHEY and SVGAGI. Trimming shortened V by 5 bases and J by 4 bases, and 14 bases separated the two germline ends. The CDR3 is 14 residues long. CDR3: CASSDRDRGYGYTF. In DNA, the CDR3 is TGTGCCAGCAGTGACCGGGACCGCGGCTATGGCTACACCTTC.

This chain connects TRBV19 to TRBJ1-5; 8 bases align to TRBD1. The CDR3 consists of 17 residues. The germline V gene has CDR1 LNHDA and CDR2 SQIVND (reference sequence). The trim removed 6 bases at V and 6 bases at J, leaving 16 bases unmatched. CDR3 sequence: CASRPLATGALGQPQHF. In nucleotides, the CDR3 is TGTGCCAGTAGACCGCTTGCGACAGGGGCCCTGGGTCAGCCCCAGCATTTT.

The rearrangement links TRBV28 to TRBJ1-1; D gene unclear. Germline CDR1 and CDR2: MDHEN and SYDVKM. The CDR3 has 11 residues. Trimming stripped 3 bases from V and 10 bases from J, with 9 bases between. This CDR3 is CASSFEGLAFF. In DNA, the CDR3 is TGTGCCAGCAGTTTTGAAGGCCTAGCTTTCTTT.

The chain carries TRBV27 and TRBJ2-3; 9 bases fit TRBD2. V lost 6 bases, J lost 6 bases, and 13 bases stayed unmatched. Germline V CDR1 and CDR2: MNHEY, SMNVEV (reference sequence). The CDR3 is 16 amino acids. The CDR3 sequence: CASRRRGGGARDTQYF. For the CDR3, the DNA is TGTGCCAGCAGGCGGAGGGGCGGGGGGGCTCGCGATACGCAGTATTTT.

This clone was counted only a few times. The chain uses TRBV5-5 and TRBJ2-7, with 8 bases identical to TRBD1. Trimming cost V 1 base and J 5 bases; bases outside gene matches: 17. The CDR3 sequence is 18 residues long. Germline CDR1 and CDR2: SGHKS and YYEKEE (reference sequence). The CDR3 DNA reads TGTGCCAGCAGCTTGTTGATGACAGGGGCAATTAGCCGGGACGAGCAGTACTTC. Amino acids: CASSLLMTGAISRDEQYF.

J is TRBJ1-1 and V is TRBV18; possibly TRBD1 for D (5 bases). Germline V gene lookup returns CDR1 KGHSH and CDR2 LQKENI. Trimming shortened V by 2 bases and J by 6 bases, and 16 bases separated the two germline ends. The CDR3 sequence is 15 residues long. In DNA form, the CDR3 reads TGTGCCAGCTCACCATTTGTAGGGGCGGGCGCTGAAGCTTTCTTT. Translation: CASSPFVGAGAEAFF.

The rearrangement links TRBV6-5 to TRBJ1-2; D is perhaps TRBD1 (5 bases). The CDR3 is 13 amino acids. V was clipped by 0 bases and J by 8 bases, with 10 bases between them. CDR1 and CDR2 from the germline V gene are MNHEY and SVGAGI. CDR3 sequence (DNA): TGTGCCAGCAGTTACTCAGGGGAAAGGGGCTACACCTTC. Amino acid sequence: CASSYSGERGYTF.

The gene calls are TRBV7-2 and TRBJ1-5; D ambiguous. Germline V gene sequence: CDR1 SGHTA, CDR2 FQGNSA. Trimming stripped 5 bases from V and 4 bases from J, with 9 bases between. The CDR3 spans 13 residues. The CDR3 here is CASSMTSNQPQHF. DNA for the CDR3: TGTGCCAGCAGCATGACGAGTAATCAGCCCCAGCATTTT.

V and J are TRBV11-2 and TRBJ2-7; D is perhaps TRBD1 (6 bases). The CDR3 runs 14 residues. With 6 bases removed from V and 6 bases from J, the gap between germline ends came to 18 bases. Germline values: CDR1 SGHAT, CDR2 FQNNGV. CDR3 DNA: TGTGCCAGCAGGCCCCGGATAGTAGGGGGCGAGCAGTACTTC. Translating gives CASRPRIVGGEQYF.

The chain links TRBV7-7 to TRBJ2-2; no reliable D call. The CDR3 has 13 amino acids. Germline assignment: CDR1 SSHAT and CDR2 FNYEAQ (reference sequence). V lost 3 bases and J lost 7, with 9 bases in between. The CDR3 DNA is TGTGCCAGCAGCTTCAAGGGCGGCGGGGAGCTGTTTTTT. This sequence encodes CASSFKGGGELFF.